This T cell receptor (beta chain) was recorded in a study of CD8+CD57+ T cells in acquired aplastic anemia (dated by TCRdb to the late 2010s). Background on the whole study: A mean of about 3.2 ug of DNA, ranging from about 0.19 to 30 ug, was extracted from sorted CD4+ and CD8+ cells. CD8+CD57+ expansion was defined as a frequency above the mean frequency observed in healthy subjects.

Patients chosen for sequencing had shown expansion of CD8+CD57+ cells by flow cytometry. Every patient had a diagnosis of severe acquired aplastic anemia based on International Study of Aplastic Anemia and Agranulocytosis and Camitta criteria. No therapy had been received by the patients at the time of blood sampling. In the study, sorted CD4+ and CD8+ blood T cells from patients with severe aplastic anemia and from healthy subjects underwent deep sequencing of TCR repertoires. Patients were enrolled in the USA under clinicaltrials.gov protocols 00001620, 01623167, 00001397, 00071045, 00081523 and 00961064. Ficoll-Paque density gradient centrifugation was used to isolate peripheral blood mononuclear cells. Before DNA extraction, CD4+ and CD8+ T cells were sorted with FACS or magnetic beads. Genomic DNA was used as template for profiling of TCR beta VDJ combinations and CDR3 sequences. An Illumina HiSeq 2000 was used for TCR repertoire sequencing. Processing in the source paper ran as follows. Repertoire assessment relied on Simpson's diversity index, CDR3 size and DJ length profiles, and TRBV/TRBJ rearrangement plots. The most abundant DNA sequence in the deep sequencing data was taken as the immunodominant clone. CDR3 amino acid sequences were screened for sharing across subjects and were compared with published repertoires and the VDJdb database. TCRdb passed the public sequencing reads through fastp at Q25 and MiXCR, retaining productive beta sequences. Each CDR3 protein gets just one entry, which takes the most common genes and DNA from the rows behind it. The authors' filters were not applied to this entry. In this sample the table shows about 290,000 distinct CDR3 sequences, under 60% of which occur a single time. Around 1.2% of the sample is held by the ten biggest clonotypes.

Broad study findings and their caveats: Roughly 29 CD8+ CDR3 sequences were found in both patients and controls but appeared to be highly expressed in patients and within the immunodominant clones of the patients. Between patients and healthy controls, no significant difference in CD8+ Simpson's diversity was found (P=0.060).

Concerning this clonotype itself: Its antigen target is currently unknown. Base-call qualities are not available, and no considerably larger clone is one nucleotide away.

A distance of 18 bases separates the germline ends of V and J, which lose 10 bases and 8 bases respectively. CDR1 and CDR2 were assigned from the germline V gene as SNHLY and FYNNEI. Including the terminal cysteine and phenylalanine, the CDR3 comprises 14 residues. The entry retains the CDR3 DNA only, 42 bases that are in frame from base 1. The TCR was taken from a human donor with aplastic anemia. The sequence is built from TRBV2 and TRBJ1-6; the D gene is perhaps TRBD1, from 5 matching bases. Input material: sorted CD4+, CD8+, or CD8+CD57+ T cells (not recorded which) from PBMCs. The DNA sequence follows: TGTGCCACCCTCCCCGAGGGGCATGATTCACCCCTCCACTTT. Its protein is CATLPEGHDSPLHF.